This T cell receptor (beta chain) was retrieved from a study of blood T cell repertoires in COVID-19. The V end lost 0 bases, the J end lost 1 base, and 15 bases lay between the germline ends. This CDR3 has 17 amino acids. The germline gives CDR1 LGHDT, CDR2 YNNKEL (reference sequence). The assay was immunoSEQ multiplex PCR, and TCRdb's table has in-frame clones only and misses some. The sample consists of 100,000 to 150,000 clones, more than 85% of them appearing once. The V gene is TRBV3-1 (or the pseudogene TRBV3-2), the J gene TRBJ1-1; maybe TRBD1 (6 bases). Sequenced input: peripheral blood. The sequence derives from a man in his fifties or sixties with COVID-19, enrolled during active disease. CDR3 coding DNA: TGTGCCAGCAGCCAAGATGTATGGGGGCTAGGGAACACTGAAGCTTTCTTT. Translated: CASSQDVWGLGNTEAFF.